This passage covers 25 T cell receptor beta chains from one sample sequenced in a study of T cells after posttransplantation cyclophosphamide. Generated by immunoSEQ multiplex PCR, the TCRdb table keeps only in-frame clones and is missing some. The repertoire consists of about 12,000 clones, none detected only once. The sequenced material came from PBMCs. These receptors originate from a middle-aged woman in good health, CMV-negative, and a related stem cell transplant donor.

This clone appeared many times. The chain uses TRBV12-3 or TRBV12-4 and TRBJ2-2; D might be TRBD2 (5 bases). CDR3 length: 15 residues. The V gene lost 3 bases and the J gene lost 5 bases, with 13 bases spanning the gap. The CDR3 sequence is CASSLAEVRTGELFF. CDR3 DNA sequence: TGTGCCAGCAGTTTGGCGGAGGTCCGAACCGGGGAGCTGTTTTTT.

This clone was detected ten times or more. The J gene is TRBJ2-1, the V gene TRBV11-3; 7 nucleotides align to TRBD1. Germline CDR1 and CDR2: SGHNT and YENEEA. V trimming: 5 bases; J trimming: 7 bases; junction bases outside the gene matches: 17. The length of the CDR3 is 17 residues. The CDR3 DNA is TGTGCCAGCAGCCCTACCAGGGGGTTAGGACTTGAGAATGAGCAGTTCTTC. It specifies CASSPTRGLGLENEQFF.

This clone was counted at least ten times. The rearrangement links TRBV18 to TRBJ2-1; 10 bases are a match to TRBD2. This CDR3 has 17 amino acids. The ends lost 0 bases at V and 5 bases at J; junction bases unmatched: 7. Germline CDR1 KGHSH, CDR2 LQKENI. For the CDR3, the DNA is TGTGCCAGCTCACCACCTACCGGGACTAGCGACAACAATGAGCAGTTCTTC. Translating it yields CASSPPTGTSDNNEQFF.

This clone has at least ten counts. This chain links TRBV7-3 with TRBJ2-1, with D perhaps matching TRBD1 (6 bases). The V gene's germline CDR1 is SGHTA and CDR2 FQGTGA. Trimming removed 6 bases at V and 1 base at J, with 13 bases between. CDR3 size: 15 residues. CDR3 DNA: TGTGCCAGCAGTCTTTACCAGGGGTCCTACAATGAGCAGTTCTTC. It codes for CASSLYQGSYNEQFF.

This clone showed up many times. The chain employs TRBV27 and TRBJ2-7; no clear D. The CDR3 is 13 amino acids. Between the trimmed V and J ends, which lost 4 bases and 4 bases, there was a span of 11 bases. Germline CDR1 reads MNHEY; CDR2 reads SMNVEV (reference sequence). In nucleotides, the CDR3 is TGTGCCAGCAGTTATCGTTCGCGTTACGAGCAGTACTTC. It is translated as CASSYRSRYEQYF.

This clone was detected only a few times. This rearrangement joins TRBV15 to TRBJ2-3; D may be TRBD2 (5 bases). Germline values: CDR1 LNHNV, CDR2 YYDKDF (reference sequence). The CDR3 has 16 amino acids. Trimming took 0 bases from V and 0 from J, leaving 10 bases between them. CDR3 sequence (DNA): TGTGCCACCAGCAGAGATCTCAAGCGGAGCACAGATACGCAGTATTTT. Protein product: CATSRDLKRSTDTQYF.

This clone was observed many times. The chain uses TRBV7-9 and TRBJ1-1; possibly TRBD1 for D (6 bases). Germline V gene sequence: CDR1 SEHNR, CDR2 FQNEAQ (reference sequence). This CDR3 comprises 16 residues. Trimming took off 1 base at V and 2 bases at J, with 14 bases between the two ends. The chain's CDR3 is CASSLDPGRGNTEAFF. In DNA form, the CDR3 reads TGTGCCAGCAGCTTAGACCCTGGCAGGGGCAACACTGAAGCTTTCTTT. Looking up the rest from reference TRBV7-9 and TRBJ1-1 gives the full variable domain: DTGVSQNPRHKITKRGQNVTFRCDPISEHNRLYWYRQTLGQGPEFLTYFQNEAQLEKSRLLSDRFSAERPKGSFSTLEIQRTEQGDSAMYLCASSLDPGRGNTEAFFGQGTRLTVV.

This clone was detected a few times. This chain joins TRBV29-1 and TRBJ2-5, with D possibly TRBD1 on 6 matching bases. The CDR3 loop spans 13 amino acids. The V gene lost 4 bases and the J gene lost 7 bases, with 16 bases spanning the gap. CDR1 and CDR2 from the germline V gene are SQVTM and ANQGSEA. The CDR3 bases are TGCAGCGTTGGCTCTCCAGGGGATGGGACCCAGTACTTC. Encoded protein: CSVGSPGDGTQYF.

J is TRBJ1-2 and V is TRBV30; tentative D call: TRBD1 (6 bases). Germline V gene lookup returns CDR1 GTSNPN and CDR2 SVGIG (reference sequence). The CDR3 sequence is 13 residues long. Between the trimmed V and J ends, which lost 0 bases and 7 bases, there was a span of 12 bases. The DNA for the CDR3 is TGTGCCTGGAGTGTGTATCAGGGGTCTGGCTACACCTTC. It codes for CAWSVYQGSGYTF.

This clone was counted many times. V is TRBV10-1 and J is TRBJ2-3; D gene unclear. V shed 8 bases and J shed 0 bases, with 15 bases lying between them. The germline CDR1 and CDR2 sequences are WNHNN and SYGVQD (reference sequence). The CDR3 length is 15 residues. As DNA, the CDR3 is TGCGCCAGCTCCTTAACGGGTATTAGCACAGATACGCAGTATTTT. Translation: CASSLTGISTDTQYF.

The table lists this clone with many counts. The chain couples TRBV9 to TRBJ2-7; TRBD1 aligns across 8 bases. The CDR3 contains 15 residues. CDR1 and CDR2 (germline): SGDLS, YYNGEE. Unmatched junction bases numbered 5, after V lost 1 base and J lost 2 bases. The CDR3 nucleotides are TGTGCCAGCAGCGTATCAGGGGGCTGGACCTACGAGCAGTACTTC. The encoded protein is CASSVSGGWTYEQYF.

This clone was observed at least ten times. The chain is built from TRBV10-1 and TRBJ2-3, with 13 bases aligning to TRBD2. J gave up 3 bases and V 4 bases, and 16 bases lay outside the gene matches. Germline CDR1 reads WNHNN; CDR2 reads SYGVQD (reference sequence). The CDR3 is made up of 20 amino acids. The CDR3 region is CASSGSGPRTSGSGTDTQYF. CDR3 DNA: TGCGCCAGCAGTGGTTCCGGGCCCCGGACTAGCGGGAGTGGGACAGATACGCAGTATTTT.

The sample holds many counts of this clone. V usage is TRBV10-2 and J usage is TRBJ1-5; D remains unclear. The CDR3 extends over 15 amino acids. The germline gives CDR1 WSHSY, CDR2 SAAADI. With 4 bases removed from V and 6 bases from J, the gap between germline ends came to 16 bases. The CDR3 loop reads CASSVGRAVGQPQHF. DNA for the CDR3: TGCGCCAGCAGTGTGGGCCGCGCCGTGGGTCAGCCCCAGCATTTT.

At least ten counts were recorded for this clone. The chain has TRBV7-3 and TRBJ2-2; 8 positions match TRBD2. CDR3 length: 14 residues. The trim removed 4 bases at V and 6 bases at J, leaving 4 bases unmatched. Looked up from germline, CDR1 is SGHTA and CDR2 is FQGTGA. The CDR3 coding sequence is TGTGCCAGCAGCTCCCCCGGGGGGGCCGGGGAGCTGTTTTTT. Translating gives CASSSPGGAGELFF.

This clone was counted between two and nine times. The V call is TRBV2, the J call TRBJ2-7; perhaps TRBD1 as D (5 bases). CDR1 SNHLY and CDR2 FYNNEI come from the germline V gene. This CDR3 is built from 14 residues. The V gene lost 8 bases and the J gene lost 1 base, with 15 bases spanning the gap. The CDR3 region has the DNA TGTGCCAGCTGGGGTGGGGCGGTTTCCTACGAGCAGTACTTC. It is translated as CASWGGAVSYEQYF.

This clone was found many times. The CDR3 DNA reads TGTGCCAGCAGCTTAGGGCAGGGCTATGGCTACACCTTC. Translating it yields CASSLGQGYGYTF. The genes are TRBV7-9 and TRBJ1-2; maybe TRBD1 (5 bases). Germline V gene lookup returns CDR1 SEHNR and CDR2 FQNEAQ (reference sequence). This CDR3 is 13 amino acids long. Trimming pared 1 base from V and 4 bases from J, leaving 7 bases between.

This clone was seen at least ten times. The chain is built from TRBV7-8 and TRBJ1-3; a possible D gene is TRBD1 (6 bases). Looked up from germline, CDR1 is SGHVS and CDR2 is FQNEAQ. Deletions cut 5 bases from V and 5 bases from J, with 10 bases between. The CDR3 has 13 amino acids. The CDR3 loop reads CASSADRRNTIYF. The CDR3 DNA sequence: TGTGCCAGCAGCGCAGACAGGAGAAACACCATATATTTT. The full variable domain, with the rest looked up from reference TRBV7-8 and TRBJ1-3, is GAGVSQSPRYKVAKRGQDVALRCDPISGHVSLFWYQQALGQGPEFLTYFQNEAQLDKSGLPSDRFFAERPEGSVSTLKIQRTQQEDSAVYLCASSADRRNTIYFGEGSWLTVV.

Many counts were recorded for this clone. This sequence joins TRBV6-1 and TRBJ1-2; 7 bases fit TRBD1. The CDR3 is 13 amino acids. V gave up 3 bases and J gave up 4 bases; unmatched junction bases: 2. Germline V gives CDR1 MNHNS, CDR2 SASEGT. The CDR3 DNA is TGTGCCAGCAGTGAGGACAGGTTCTATGGCTACACCTTC. Its translation is CASSEDRFYGYTF.

This clone was seen many times. The chain couples TRBV12-3 or TRBV12-4 to TRBJ2-7, with 9 bases identical to TRBD2. The V segment lost 3 bases and the J segment 0 bases; nucleotides outside the gene matches: 6. This CDR3 is 16 amino acids long. The CDR3 here is CASSFEGTSFSYEQYF. In nucleotides, the CDR3 is TGTGCCAGCAGTTTTGAGGGGACTAGCTTCTCCTACGAGCAGTACTTC.

The J gene is TRBJ2-1, the V gene TRBV6-6, with 11 bases lining up with TRBD2. V was pared by 5 bases and J by 7 bases, with 10 bases of the junction left unmatched. The CDR3 sequence is 16 residues long. Germline V gene lookup returns CDR1 MNHNY and CDR2 SVGAGI (reference sequence). The CDR3 bases are TGTGCCAGCAGTCGCCCCGGGGCTAGCGGGAGGAATGAGCAGTTCTTC. As protein: CASSRPGASGRNEQFF.

CDR3 protein: CASSGGTPGQGGSYEQYF. Here the CDR3 DNA reads TGTGCCAGCAGCGGAGGAACTCCGGGACAGGGGGGGTCCTACGAGCAGTACTTC. The gene calls are TRBV9 and TRBJ2-7, with 11 positions matching TRBD1. In germline, CDR1 is SGDLS, CDR2 YYNGEE. The CDR3 contains 18 residues. V gave up 3 bases and J gave up 1 base; unmatched junction bases: 12.

This clone was detected ten times or more. J is TRBJ2-3 and V is TRBV12-3 or TRBV12-4; 10 nucleotides agree with TRBD1. The ends lost 4 bases at V and 0 bases at J; junction bases unmatched: 16. The length of the CDR3 is 20 residues. CDR3 amino acids: CASSSSAVGTGDSSTDTQYF. The CDR3 DNA reads as TGTGCCAGCAGTTCCAGCGCGGTCGGGACAGGGGATTCTAGCACAGATACGCAGTATTTT.

This clone was counted a few times. This rearrangement joins TRBV30 to TRBJ1-2; 7 nucleotides agree with TRBD1. V lost 7 bases, J lost 2 bases, and 10 bases stayed unmatched. Germline loops: CDR1 GTSNPN, CDR2 SVGIG (reference sequence). The CDR3 contains 14 residues. The CDR3 DNA reads TGTGCCTCACCCGGGACAGTTGGCAACTATGGCTACACCTTC. It encodes CASPGTVGNYGYTF.

This clone was seen many times. The rearrangement joins TRBV5-4 to TRBJ2-5; 9 nucleotides line up with TRBD1. Germline trimming cut 2 bases from V and 4 bases from J; bases unmatched to any gene: 3. The CDR3 consists of 14 residues. In germline, CDR1 is SGHNT, CDR2 YYREEE (reference sequence). The CDR3 sequence: CASSLQGATETQYF. The CDR3 nucleotides read TGTGCCAGCAGCTTACAGGGGGCGACAGAGACCCAGTACTTC.

The chain uses TRBV7-9 and TRBJ2-5; a possible D gene is TRBD1 (5 bases). CDR3 length: 13 amino acids. Per the germline V gene, CDR1 is SEHNR and CDR2 is FQNEAQ (reference sequence). V lost 8 bases, J lost 5 bases, and 15 bases lay in between. The CDR3 loop reads CASGNSAGETQYF. The CDR3 region has the DNA TGTGCCAGCGGGAACTCGGCAGGGGAGACCCAGTACTTC.